This T cell receptor (beta chain) came from a study of molecular identifiers for immune sequencing clone quantification. Regarding the study as a whole: Molecules of identical TCR sharing a barcode could underestimate highly expanded clone sizes.

Remarks on this clonotype: Its antigen remains unidentified. A much larger clone differs by one base, so this may be a read error.

Each CDR3 protein gets one entry after TCRdb re-called the PCR reads with MiXCR. The sample carries some 580,000 distinct CDR3 sequences, approximately 24% recorded once. Sequenced: naive CD8+ T cells from blood, with Jurkat cell RNA spiked in. Indicated subset: FACS-sorted CD8+CD4-CCR7+CD45RA+ naive T cells. This receptor was obtained from a human donor in good health. Some libraries in this study had Jurkat cell RNA spiked in.

CDR3 amino acids: CATSDLGQVGKADRQYF. The CDR3 DNA follows: TGTGCCACCAGTGATTTAGGCCAGGTCGGCAAGGCAGATAGGCAGTATTTT. The rearrangement uses TRBV24-1 and TRBJ2-3; D is uncertain. The germline V gene encodes CDR1 KGHDR and CDR2 SFDVKD. The CDR3 is made up of 17 amino acids.